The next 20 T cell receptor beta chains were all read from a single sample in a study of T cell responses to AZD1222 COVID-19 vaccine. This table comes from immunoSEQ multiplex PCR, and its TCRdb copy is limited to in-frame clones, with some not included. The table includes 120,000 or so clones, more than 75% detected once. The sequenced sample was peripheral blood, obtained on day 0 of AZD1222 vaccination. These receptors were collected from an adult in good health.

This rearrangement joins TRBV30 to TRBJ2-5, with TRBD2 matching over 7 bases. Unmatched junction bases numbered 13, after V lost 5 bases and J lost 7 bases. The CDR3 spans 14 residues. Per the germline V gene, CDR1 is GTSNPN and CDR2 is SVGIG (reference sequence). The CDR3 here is CAWGGDSGKGTQYF. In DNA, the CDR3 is TGTGCCTGGGGGGGGGACTCGGGTAAAGGGACCCAGTACTTC.

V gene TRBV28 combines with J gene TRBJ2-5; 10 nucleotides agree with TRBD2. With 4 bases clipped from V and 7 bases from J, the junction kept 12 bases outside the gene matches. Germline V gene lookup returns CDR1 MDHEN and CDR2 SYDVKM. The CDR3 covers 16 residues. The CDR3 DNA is TGTGCCAGCAGTTCCCCGGGGAGCGGGAGGGGTGGGACCCAGTACTTC. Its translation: CASSSPGSGRGGTQYF.

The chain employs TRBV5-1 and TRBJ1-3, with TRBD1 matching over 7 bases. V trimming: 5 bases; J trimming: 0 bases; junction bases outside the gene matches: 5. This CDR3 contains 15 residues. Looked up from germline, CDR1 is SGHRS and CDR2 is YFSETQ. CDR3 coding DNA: TGCGCCAGCAGTCCCGACAGGGCCTCTGGAAACACCATATATTTT. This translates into CASSPDRASGNTIYF.

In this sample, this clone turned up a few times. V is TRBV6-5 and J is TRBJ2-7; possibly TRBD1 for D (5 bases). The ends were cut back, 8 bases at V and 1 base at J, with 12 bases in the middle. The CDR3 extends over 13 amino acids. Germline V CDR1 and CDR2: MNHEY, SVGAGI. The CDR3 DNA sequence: TGTGCCAGCCCTCGACCAGGGTCCTACGAGCAGTACTTC. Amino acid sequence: CASPRPGSYEQYF.

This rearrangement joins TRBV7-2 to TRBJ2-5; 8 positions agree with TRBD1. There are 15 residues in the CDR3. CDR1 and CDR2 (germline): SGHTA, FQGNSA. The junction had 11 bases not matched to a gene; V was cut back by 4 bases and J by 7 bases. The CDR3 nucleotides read TGTGCCAGCAGCTCCGGACAGGGTGGAATAGTGACCCAGTACTTC. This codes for CASSSGQGGIVTQYF.

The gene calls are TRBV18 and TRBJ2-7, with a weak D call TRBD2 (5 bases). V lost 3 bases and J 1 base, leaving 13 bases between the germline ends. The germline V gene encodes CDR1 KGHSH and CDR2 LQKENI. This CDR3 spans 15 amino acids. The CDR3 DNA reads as TGTGCCAGCTCACCGAGGGCGGAAAATTCCTACGAGCAGTACTTC. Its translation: CASSPRAENSYEQYF.

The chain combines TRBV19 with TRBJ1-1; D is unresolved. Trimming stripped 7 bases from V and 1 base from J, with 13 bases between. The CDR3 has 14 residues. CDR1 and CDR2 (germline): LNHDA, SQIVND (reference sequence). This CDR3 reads CASKSGGENTEAFF. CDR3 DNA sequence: TGTGCCAGTAAGTCCGGCGGCGAGAACACTGAAGCTTTCTTT.

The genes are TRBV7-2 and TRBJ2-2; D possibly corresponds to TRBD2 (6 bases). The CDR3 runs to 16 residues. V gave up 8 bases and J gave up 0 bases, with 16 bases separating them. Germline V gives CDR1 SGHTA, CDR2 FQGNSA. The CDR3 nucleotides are TGTGCCAGCTTTTCAAGGGGCGGGACGAACACCGGGGAGCTGTTTTTT. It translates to CASFSRGGTNTGELFF. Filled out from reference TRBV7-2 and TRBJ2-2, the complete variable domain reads GAGVSQSPSNKVTEKGKDVELRCDPISGHTALYWYRQSLGQGLEFLIYFQGNSAPDKSGLPSDRFSAERTGGSVSTLTIQRTQQEDSAVYLCASFSRGGTNTGELFFGEGSRLTVL.

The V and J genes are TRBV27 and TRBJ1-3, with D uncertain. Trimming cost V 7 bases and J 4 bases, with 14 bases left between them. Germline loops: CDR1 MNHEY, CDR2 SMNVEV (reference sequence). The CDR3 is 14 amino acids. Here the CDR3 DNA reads TGTGCCAGCAAGACGGGGTGGACCGGAAACACCATATATTTT. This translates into CASKTGWTGNTIYF.

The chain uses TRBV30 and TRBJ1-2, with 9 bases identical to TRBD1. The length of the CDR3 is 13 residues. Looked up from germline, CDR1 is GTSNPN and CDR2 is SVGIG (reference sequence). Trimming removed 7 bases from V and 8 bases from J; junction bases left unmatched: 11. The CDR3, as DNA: TGTGCCTACACTAAACAGGGGGCGCAAGGCTACACCTTC. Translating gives CAYTKQGAQGYTF. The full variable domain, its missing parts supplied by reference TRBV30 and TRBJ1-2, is SQTIHQWPATLVQPVGSPLSLECTVEGTSNPNLYWYRQAAGRGLQLLFYSVGIGQISSEVPQNLSASRPQDRQFILSSKKLLLSDSGFYLCAYTKQGAQGYTFGSGTRLTVV.

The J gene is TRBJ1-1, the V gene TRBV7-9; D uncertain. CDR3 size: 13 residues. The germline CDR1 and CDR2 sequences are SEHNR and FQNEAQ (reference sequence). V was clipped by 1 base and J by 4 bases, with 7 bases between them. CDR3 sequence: CASSLESFTEAFF. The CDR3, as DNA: TGTGCCAGCAGCTTAGAGTCTTTCACTGAAGCTTTCTTT.

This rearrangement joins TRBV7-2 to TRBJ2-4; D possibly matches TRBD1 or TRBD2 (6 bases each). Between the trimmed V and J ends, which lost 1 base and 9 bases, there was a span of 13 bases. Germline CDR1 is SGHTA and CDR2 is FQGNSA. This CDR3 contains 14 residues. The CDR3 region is CASSLEGGLGIQYF. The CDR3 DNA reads TGTGCCAGCAGCTTAGAGGGGGGTCTCGGCATTCAGTACTTC.

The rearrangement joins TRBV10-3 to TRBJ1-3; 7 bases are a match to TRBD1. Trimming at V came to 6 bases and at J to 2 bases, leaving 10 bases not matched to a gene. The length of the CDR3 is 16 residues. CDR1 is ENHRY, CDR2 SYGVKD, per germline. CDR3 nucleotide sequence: TGTGCCATCAGCCCGGGACAGACACTACCTGGAAACACCATATATTTT. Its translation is CAISPGQTLPGNTIYF.

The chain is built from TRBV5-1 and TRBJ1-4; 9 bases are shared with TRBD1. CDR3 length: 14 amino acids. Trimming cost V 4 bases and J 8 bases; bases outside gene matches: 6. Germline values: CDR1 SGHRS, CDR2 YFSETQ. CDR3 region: CASSAGTGKEKLFF. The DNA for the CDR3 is TGCGCCAGCAGCGCCGGGACAGGGAAAGAAAAACTGTTTTTT.

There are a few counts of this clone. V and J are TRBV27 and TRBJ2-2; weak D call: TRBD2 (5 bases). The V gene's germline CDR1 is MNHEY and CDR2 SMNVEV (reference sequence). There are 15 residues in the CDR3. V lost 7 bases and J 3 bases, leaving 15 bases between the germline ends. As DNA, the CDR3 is TGTGCCAGCACTCTAAGGAGCGGATACACCGGGGAGCTGTTTTTT. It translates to CASTLRSGYTGELFF.

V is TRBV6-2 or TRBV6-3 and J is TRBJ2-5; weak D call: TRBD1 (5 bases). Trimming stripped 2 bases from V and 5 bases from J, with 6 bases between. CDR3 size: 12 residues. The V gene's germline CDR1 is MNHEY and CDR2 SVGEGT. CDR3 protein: CASSYGAETQYF. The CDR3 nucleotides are TGTGCCAGCAGTTACGGGGCGGAGACCCAGTACTTC.

CDR3 nucleotides: TGTGCCAGTAGTATTCTAGCGAGTCTTTACAATGAGCAGTTCTTC. Residues: CASSILASLYNEQFF. The rearrangement joins TRBV19 to TRBJ2-1; TRBD2 is a possible D gene (6 bases). The V gene lost 3 bases and the J gene lost 4 bases, with 13 bases spanning the gap. The CDR3 is made up of 15 amino acids. Germline CDR1 LNHDA, CDR2 SQIVND (reference sequence).

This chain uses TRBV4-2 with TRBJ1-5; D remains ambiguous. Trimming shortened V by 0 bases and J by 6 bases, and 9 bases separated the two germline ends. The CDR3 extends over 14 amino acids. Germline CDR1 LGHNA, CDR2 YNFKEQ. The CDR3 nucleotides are TGTGCCAGCAGCCAAGACCCTCTCGGTCAGCCCCAGCATTTT. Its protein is CASSQDPLGQPQHF.

The DNA for the CDR3 is TGTGCCAGCAGCGTACGGTCAGGGGCTAACTATGGCTACACCTTC. This translates into CASSVRSGANYGYTF. The chain has TRBV9 and TRBJ1-2; maybe TRBD1 (6 bases). V was shortened by 1 base and J by 0 bases, with 10 bases between the two germline ends. Germline V lookup: CDR1 SGDLS, CDR2 YYNGEE. The CDR3 is 15 amino acids.

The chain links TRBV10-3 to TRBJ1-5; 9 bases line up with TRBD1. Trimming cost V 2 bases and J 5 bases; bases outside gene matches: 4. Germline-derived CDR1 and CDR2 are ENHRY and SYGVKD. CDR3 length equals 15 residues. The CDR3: CAISEAQGADQPQHF. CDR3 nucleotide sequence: TGTGCCATCAGTGAGGCACAGGGGGCAGATCAGCCCCAGCATTTT.